These 18 T cell receptor beta chains were sequenced from one sample in a study of blood T cell repertoires in COVID-19. Assay: immunoSEQ multiplex PCR; the TCRdb copy retains only in-frame clones and omits some. This sample has around 200,000 clones, with approximately 90% found just once. Input material: peripheral blood. These receptors originate from a man older than 75 with acute or convalescent COVID-19.

V usage is TRBV21-1 and J usage is TRBJ2-7; whether TRBD2, the table's D call, matches the DNA was not checked. TRBV21-1 is reported as a pseudogene. CDR3 length: 19 residues. The CDR3 region is CASSSKAPSRNPGDYEQYV. As DNA, the CDR3 is TGTGCCAGCAGCAGTAAAGCCCCTAGCCGGAACCCTGGGGACTACGAGCAGTACGTC.

This clone was picked up a small number of times. This CDR3 reads CASSRGGDEQYF. DNA of the CDR3: TGTGCCAGCAGTAGGGGCGGGGACGAGCAGTACTTC. This chain uses TRBV7-2 with TRBJ2-7; D is perhaps TRBD2 (6 bases). CDR3 length: 12 amino acids. CDR1 and CDR2 from the germline V gene are SGHTA and FQGNSA. The V end was cut by 6 bases, the J end by 5 bases, with 11 bases between.

This clone was detected a few times. The chain couples TRBV25-1 to TRBJ1-6; no reliable D call. The CDR3 has 15 residues. With 3 bases removed from V and 7 bases from J, the gap between germline ends came to 13 bases. Germline V gene data show CDR1 as MGHDK and CDR2 as SYGVNS. CDR3 residues: CASSDTVHPNSPLHF. In DNA form, the CDR3 reads TGTGCCAGCAGTGACACAGTCCATCCGAATTCACCCCTCCACTTT.

The rearrangement uses TRBV19 and TRBJ1-2; a possible D gene is TRBD1 (5 bases). CDR1 LNHDA and CDR2 SQIVND come from the germline V gene (reference sequence). The CDR3 sequence is 14 residues long. V was cut by 8 bases and J by 9 bases, with 22 bases left in between. CDR3: CASDAGRQQISYTF. CDR3 DNA sequence: TGTGCCAGTGACGCCGGAAGACAGCAGATCAGCTACACCTTC.

This chain joins TRBV19 and TRBJ1-5; a possible D gene is TRBD1 (5 bases). This CDR3 is 17 amino acids long. Trimming removed 4 bases from V and 4 bases from J, with 20 bases in between. CDR1 is LNHDA and CDR2 is SQIVND in the germline V gene (reference sequence). CDR3 amino acids: CASSKPGPSGGNQPQHF. The CDR3 nucleotides are TGTGCCAGTAGTAAACCGGGACCGTCGGGAGGGAATCAGCCCCAGCATTTT.

This clone was recorded a few times. The chain uses TRBV5-5 and TRBJ2-7; 7 bases are shared with TRBD1. Germline CDR1 reads SGHKS; CDR2 reads YYEKEE (reference sequence). The CDR3 contains 13 residues. Trimming removed 2 bases from V and 3 bases from J; junction bases left unmatched: 2. CDR3 amino acids: CASSFPGGYEQYF. CDR3 sequence (DNA): TGTGCCAGCAGCTTCCCAGGGGGCTACGAGCAGTACTTC.

This clone was counted a single time. The chain links TRBV7-9 to TRBJ2-5, with D possibly matching TRBD1 (5 bases). This CDR3 is built from 16 residues. From germline, CDR1 is SEHNR and CDR2 FQNEAQ (reference sequence). The V end lost 2 bases, the J end lost 5 bases, and 18 bases lay between the germline ends. The CDR3 sequence: CASSLRSGAVGETQYF. CDR3 bases: TGTGCCAGCAGCTTACGCTCTGGGGCAGTAGGTGAGACCCAGTACTTC.

The chain recombines TRBV18 with TRBJ2-2; weak D call: TRBD1 (6 bases). The CDR3 is 16 amino acids. The germline V gene encodes CDR1 KGHSH and CDR2 LQKENI. Deletions cut 6 bases from V and 2 bases from J, with 16 bases between. The DNA of the CDR3 is TGTGCCAGCTCGGTCCTCCGGACAGACAACACCGGGGAGCTGTTTTTT. Translated: CASSVLRTDNTGELFF.

V and J are TRBV6-5 and TRBJ1-1; no reliable D call. The V end was cut by 5 bases, the J end by 1 base, with 14 bases between. The CDR3 sequence is 15 residues long. The germline V gene has CDR1 MNHEY and CDR2 SVGAGI. CDR3 region: CASSRSELPNTEAFF. CDR3 DNA sequence: TGTGCCAGCAGTCGGTCGGAGCTTCCGAACACTGAAGCTTTCTTT.

The chain combines TRBV4-1 with TRBJ1-5, with 9 bases that match TRBD1. Per germline, CDR1 MGHRA and CDR2 YSYEKL. The CDR3 is made up of 16 amino acids. The V gene end was trimmed by 4 bases and the J gene end by 2 bases; junction bases not matched to a gene: 6. In nucleotides, the CDR3 is TGCGCCAGCAGCCTAAGCCGGACAGGGGGCAATCAGCCCCAGCATTTT. This gives the protein CASSLSRTGGNQPQHF.

The CDR3 bases are TGTGCCACCAGTGACCACTCTAGCGGGTCCGGCGAGCAGTACTTC. Amino acids: CATSDHSSGSGEQYF. The chain carries TRBV24-1 and TRBJ2-7; TRBD2 matches 8 bases. This CDR3 comprises 15 residues. Looked up from germline, CDR1 is KGHDR and CDR2 is SFDVKD. The V gene end was trimmed by 4 bases and the J gene end by 6 bases; junction bases not matched to a gene: 10.

This clone was seen just once. The rearrangement uses TRBV12-3 or TRBV12-4 and TRBJ1-1; 7 bases agree with TRBD1. This CDR3 region has 13 residues. The ends lost 5 bases at V and 5 bases at J; junction bases unmatched: 5. The CDR3 DNA sequence: TGTGCCAGCAGTACAGGGGTCGTGACTGAAGCTTTCTTT. Amino acid sequence: CASSTGVVTEAFF.

V and J are TRBV24-1 and TRBJ2-5, with 8 bases aligning to TRBD1. The CDR3 consists of 15 residues. V was pared by 1 base and J by 2 bases, with 2 bases of the junction left unmatched. Germline V gene sequence: CDR1 KGHDR, CDR2 SFDVKD. This CDR3 is CATSDFTGGQETQYF. The DNA of the CDR3 is TGTGCCACCAGTGATTTCACAGGGGGACAAGAGACCCAGTACTTC.

This rearrangement joins TRBV29-1 to TRBJ1-4, with a tentative D call TRBD1 (5 bases). Trimming pared 3 bases from V and 5 bases from J, leaving 10 bases between. Germline values: CDR1 SQVTM, CDR2 ANQGSEA. The CDR3 contains 13 residues. CDR3 nucleotides: TGCAGCGTTGAGGAGGGGTGGAATGAAAAACTGTTTTTT. This codes for CSVEEGWNEKLFF.

The gene calls are TRBV19 and TRBJ1-5; TRBD1 might be the D (5 bases). V was pared by 7 bases and J by 0 bases, with 13 bases between. The CDR3 contains 15 residues. Germline V gene lookup returns CDR1 LNHDA and CDR2 SQIVND (reference sequence). CDR3 residues: CASTPTDFSNQPQHF. The CDR3 bases are TGTGCCAGTACCCCGACAGACTTTAGCAATCAGCCCCAGCATTTT.

This clone has a handful of counts. The chain combines TRBV7-2 with TRBJ1-6, with 8 bases that match TRBD1. The CDR3 totals 15 residues. V lost 5 bases, J lost 7 bases, and 7 bases stayed unmatched. Per the germline V gene, CDR1 is SGHTA and CDR2 is FQGNSA. The CDR3 sequence: CASSPMGQENSPLHF. The CDR3 DNA reads TGTGCCAGCAGCCCCATGGGACAGGAGAATTCACCCCTCCACTTT. The whole variable domain, filled in from reference TRBV7-2 and TRBJ1-6, reads GAGVSQSPSNKVTEKGKDVELRCDPISGHTALYWYRQSLGQGLEFLIYFQGNSAPDKSGLPSDRFSAERTGGSVSTLTIQRTQQEDSAVYLCASSPMGQENSPLHFGNGTRLTVT.

J is TRBJ2-2 and V is TRBV27; the match to TRBD2 covers 7 bases. CDR1 and CDR2 (germline): MNHEY, SMNVEV (reference sequence). V lost 7 bases to trimming and J lost 2 bases; unmatched junction nucleotides: 4. The CDR3 covers 14 residues. CDR3 protein: CASTPSGNTGELFF. The CDR3 DNA reads as TGTGCCAGCACTCCTAGCGGTAACACCGGGGAGCTGTTTTTT.

The rearrangement links TRBV28 to TRBJ1-2, with TRBD1 as a possible D gene (6 bases). The CDR3 is 15 amino acids. Germline CDR1 and CDR2: MDHEN and SYDVKM. Trimming shortened V by 2 bases and J by 4 bases, and 14 bases separated the two germline ends. DNA of the CDR3: TGTGCCAGCAGTTTAAGTGGCAGGGGTCCCTATGGCTACACCTTC. Its translation: CASSLSGRGPYGYTF.